This TCR beta chain originates from a study of cytomegalovirus exposure and HLA in healthy donors. General study findings and limits: According to an earlier analysis, most TCR beta V segments yielded productive rearrangements about 90% or about 30% of the time. In vitro data verified a few CMV-associated chains as specific for CMV antigens. While the bulk of TCR sequences proved rare, some public TCRs turned up in many donors. Accurate prediction of most subjects' HLA-A and HLA-B alleles from TCR beta sequences was reported.

The germline V gene encodes CDR1 MNHNS and CDR2 SASEGT. This CDR3 has 14 residues. V gave up 6 bases and J gave up 0 bases, with 11 bases separating them. A remark on this clone: Its antigen is currently unknown.

In the PCR, 60 Vbeta and 13 Jbeta primers were used. Measured with immunoSEQ multiplex PCR; TCRdb has only the in-frame clones, and not every one. The sample table includes approximately 100,000 clones. The origin of this receptor is a man aged 35 to 55 in good health and CMV-seronegative. V is TRBV6-1 and J is TRBJ2-5; D is uncertain. Sequencing was carried out using PBMCs. The CDR3 sequence is CASSADGYQETQYF. The CDR3, as DNA: TGTGCCAGCAGCGCCGACGGGTACCAAGAGACCCAGTACTTC.